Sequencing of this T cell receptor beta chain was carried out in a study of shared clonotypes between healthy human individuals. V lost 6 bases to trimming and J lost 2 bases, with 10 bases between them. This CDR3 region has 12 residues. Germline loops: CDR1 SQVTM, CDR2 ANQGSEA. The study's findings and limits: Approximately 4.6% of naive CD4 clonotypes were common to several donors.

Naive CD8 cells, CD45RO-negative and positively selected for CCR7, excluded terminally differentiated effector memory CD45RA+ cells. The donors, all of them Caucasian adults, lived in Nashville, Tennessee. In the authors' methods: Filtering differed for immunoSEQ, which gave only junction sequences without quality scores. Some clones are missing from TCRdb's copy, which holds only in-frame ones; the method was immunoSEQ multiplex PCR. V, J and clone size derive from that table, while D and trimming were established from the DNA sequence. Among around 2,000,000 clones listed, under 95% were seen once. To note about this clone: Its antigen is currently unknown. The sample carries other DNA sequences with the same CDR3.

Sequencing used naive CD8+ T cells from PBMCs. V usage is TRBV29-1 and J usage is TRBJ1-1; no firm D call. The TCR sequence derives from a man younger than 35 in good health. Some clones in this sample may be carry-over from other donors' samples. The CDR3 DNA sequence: TGCAGCGTGGACGGGCTTAACACTGAAGCTTTCTTT. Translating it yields CSVDGLNTEAFF.